These T cell receptor beta chains were read from a single sample in a study of blood T cell repertoires in COVID-19. Clones were read by immunoSEQ multiplex PCR, and TCRdb kept only the in-frame ones, dropping some. The sample yields a few hundred thousand clones, more than 85% seen once. Sample: peripheral blood. These receptors all stem from a middle-aged man with active or convalescent COVID-19. The CDR3 runs from the conserved cysteine through the conserved F or W. The D gene is left open where the match is weak. Clone sizes are given selectively: once, few, many, or a class where the clone is expanded.

V	J	size	D	CDR3	DNA
TRBV11-2	TRBJ1-1	-	-	CASSFGELRMNTEAFF	TGTGCCAGCAGCTTCGGGGAACTCCGGATGAACACTGAAGCTTTCTTT
TRBV11-2	TRBJ1-3	-	TRBD1	CASSYDRGLSGNTIYF	TGTGCCAGCAGCTACGACAGGGGACTCTCTGGAAACACCATATATTTT
TRBV7-3	TRBJ1-2	-	-	CASSLRRASNYGYTF	TGTGCCAGCAGCTTAAGGAGGGCATCTAACTATGGCTACACCTTC
TRBV7-3	TRBJ1-2	few	TRBD1	CASSLKDRVGYGYTF	TGTGCCAGCAGCCTAAAAGACAGGGTAGGTTATGGCTACACCTTC
TRBV7-3	TRBJ2-1	-	-	CASSPTRFNEQFF	TGTGCCAGCAGCCCGACTAGATTCAATGAGCAGTTCTTC
TRBV9	TRBJ2-1	-	-	CASSFRTGTSLTEQFF	TGTGCCAGCAGCTTCCGGACCGGGACTTCGTTGACTGAGCAGTTCTTC
TRBV7-3	TRBJ2-2	few	-	CASSPITGKELFF	TGTGCCAGCAGCCCGATAACAGGGAAGGAGCTGTTTTTT
TRBV27	TRBJ1-2	-	-	CASSLGQGHMSNYGYTF	TGTGCCAGCAGTTTGGGGCAGGGCCATATGAGCAACTATGGCTACACCTTC
TRBV30	TRBJ1-1	once	-	CAWSVVTTEAFF	TGTGCCTGGAGTGTAGTAACTACTGAAGCTTTCTTT
TRBV27	TRBJ1-1	-	TRBD1	CASSFYDRAMTEAFF	TGTGCCAGCAGTTTTTACGACAGGGCGATGACTGAAGCTTTCTTT
TRBV27	TRBJ1-2	-	-	CASSLSPGGLIYGYTF	TGTGCCAGCAGTTTATCGCCCGGGGGTCTTATCTATGGCTACACCTTC
TRBV5-4	TRBJ1-4	once	TRBD1	CASSASRTGKDEKLFF	TGTGCCAGCAGCGCCTCTCGGACAGGGAAAGATGAAAAACTGTTTTTT
TRBV5-4	TRBJ1-1	-	TRBD1	CASSSGTGGSTEAFF	TGTGCCAGCAGCTCGGGGACAGGGGGGAGCACTGAAGCTTTCTTT
TRBV30	TRBJ2-7	-	-	CAWSATYYEQYF	TGTGCCTGGAGTGCCACCTACTACGAGCAGTACTTC
TRBV28	TRBJ2-6	-	-	CASSFPSGMAGANVLTF	TGTGCCAGCAGTTTTCCTTCAGGGATGGCTGGGGCCAACGTCCTGACTTTC
TRBV3-1/TRBV3-2	TRBJ1-1	-	TRBD1	CASSYFGQGLNTEAFF	TGTGCCAGCAGTTACTTTGGACAGGGACTGAACACTGAAGCTTTCTTT
TRBV6-5	TRBJ2-7	once	TRBD2	CASSYSSSGRAYEQYF	TGTGCCAGCAGTTACTCCTCTAGCGGGAGGGCCTACGAGCAGTACTTC
TRBV2	TRBJ1-3	-	TRBD1	CASSVQGQSGNTIYF	TGTGCCAGCAGTGTTCAGGGACAGTCTGGAAACACCATATATTTT
TRBV18	TRBJ2-7	-	-	CASSPSHAYEQYF	TGTGCCAGCTCACCATCACATGCCTACGAGCAGTACTTC
TRBV9	TRBJ1-6	once	TRBD1	CASSVDPGQGDSPLHF	TGTGCCAGCAGCGTAGACCCAGGACAGGGGGATTCACCCCTCCACTTT
TRBV5-8	TRBJ2-5	few	-	CASSRVLRMETQYF	TGTGCCAGCAGCAGAGTTTTGCGTATGGAGACCCAGTACTTC
TRBV29-1	TRBJ1-2	few	-	CSARAVLGTLTNYGYTF	TGCAGCGCCAGGGCCGTGTTGGGCACCCTTACTAACTATGGCTACACCTTC
TRBV28	TRBJ1-2	once	-	CASSVQGWGGYTF	TGTGCCAGCAGCGTTCAGGGGTGGGGTGGCTACACCTTC
TRBV5-6	TRBJ2-3	once	TRBD2	CASSSLQLAGGRTDTQYF	TGTGCCAGCAGCTCACTCCAACTAGCGGGGGGGCGCACAGATACGCAGTATTTT
TRBV30	TRBJ1-4	-	TRBD1	CAWSPGQGGEKLFF	TGTGCCTGGAGCCCCGGACAGGGAGGAGAAAAACTGTTTTTT
TRBV6-5	TRBJ1-2	few	-	CASSYHTGNNYGYTF	TGTGCCAGCAGTTACCATACAGGGAATAACTATGGCTACACCTTC
TRBV5-8	TRBJ1-2	-	TRBD1	CASSPEGQPYGYTF	TGTGCCAGCAGCCCCGAGGGACAGCCCTATGGCTACACCTTC
TRBV6-4	TRBJ2-1	-	-	CASSDSAGGAGNEQFF	TGTGCCAGCAGTGACTCGGCAGGAGGGGCCGGGAATGAGCAGTTCTTC